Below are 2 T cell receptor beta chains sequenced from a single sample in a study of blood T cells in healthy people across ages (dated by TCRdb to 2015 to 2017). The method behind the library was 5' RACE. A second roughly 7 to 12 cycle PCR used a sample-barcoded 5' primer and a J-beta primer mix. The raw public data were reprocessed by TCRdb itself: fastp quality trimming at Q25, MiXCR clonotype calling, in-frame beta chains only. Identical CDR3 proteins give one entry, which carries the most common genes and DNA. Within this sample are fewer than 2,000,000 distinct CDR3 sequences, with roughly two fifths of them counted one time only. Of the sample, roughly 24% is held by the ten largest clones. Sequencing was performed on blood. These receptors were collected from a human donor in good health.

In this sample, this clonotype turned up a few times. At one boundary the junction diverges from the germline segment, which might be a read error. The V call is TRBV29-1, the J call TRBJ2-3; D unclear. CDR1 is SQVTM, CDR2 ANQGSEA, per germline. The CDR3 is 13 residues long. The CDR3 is CCVVPASTDTQYF. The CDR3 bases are TGTTGCGTTGTTCCCGCTAGCACAGATACGCAGTATTTT.

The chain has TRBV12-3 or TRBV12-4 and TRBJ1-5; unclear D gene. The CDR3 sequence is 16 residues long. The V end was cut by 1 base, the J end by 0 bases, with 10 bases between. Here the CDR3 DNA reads TGTGCCAGCAGTTTAGGCACCCAAGATAGCAATCAGCCCCAGCATTTT. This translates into CASSLGTQDSNQPQHF.